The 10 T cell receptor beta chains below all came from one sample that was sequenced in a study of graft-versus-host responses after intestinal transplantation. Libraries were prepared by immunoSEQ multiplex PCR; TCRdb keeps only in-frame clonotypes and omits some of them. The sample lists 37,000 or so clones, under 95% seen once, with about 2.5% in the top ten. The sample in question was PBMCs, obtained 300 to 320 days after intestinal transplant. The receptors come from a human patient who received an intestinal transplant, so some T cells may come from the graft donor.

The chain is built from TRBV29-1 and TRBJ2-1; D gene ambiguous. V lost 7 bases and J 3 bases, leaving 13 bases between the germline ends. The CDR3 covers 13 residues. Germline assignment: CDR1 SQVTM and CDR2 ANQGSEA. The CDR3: CSDLGYFYNEQFF. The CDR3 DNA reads TGCAGCGACCTAGGGTATTTCTACAATGAGCAGTTCTTC.

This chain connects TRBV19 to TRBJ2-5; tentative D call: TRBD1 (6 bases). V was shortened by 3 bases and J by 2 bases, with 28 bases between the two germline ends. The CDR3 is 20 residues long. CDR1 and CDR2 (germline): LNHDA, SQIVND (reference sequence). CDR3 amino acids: CASSMKNRGTPGHPQETQYF. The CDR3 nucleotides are TGTGCCAGTAGTATGAAAAACCGGGGCACCCCGGGACACCCACAAGAGACCCAGTACTTC.

Here the CDR3 reads CASRAGTLTSLGNTIYF. CDR3 nucleotides: TGTGCCAGCAGGGCCGGGACTCTAACATCCCTTGGAAACACCATATATTTT. The chain uses TRBV28 and TRBJ1-3; D is possibly TRBD1 (5 bases). Germline V CDR1 and CDR2: MDHEN, SYDVKM. The CDR3 sequence is 17 residues long. Trimming took off 6 bases at V and 3 bases at J, with 21 bases between the two ends.

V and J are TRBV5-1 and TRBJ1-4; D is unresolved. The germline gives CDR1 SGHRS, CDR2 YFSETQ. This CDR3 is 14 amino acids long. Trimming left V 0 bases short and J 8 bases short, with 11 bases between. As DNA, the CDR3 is TGCGCCAGCAGCTTGGGTTCCCCTAGGGAAAAACTGTTTTTT. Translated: CASSLGSPREKLFF.

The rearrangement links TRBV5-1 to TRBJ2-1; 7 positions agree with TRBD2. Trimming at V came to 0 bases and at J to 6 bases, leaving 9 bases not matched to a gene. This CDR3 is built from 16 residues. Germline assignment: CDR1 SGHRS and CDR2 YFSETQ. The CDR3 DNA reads TGCGCCAGCAGCTTGGCCAGCATGTCGGGGGGCAATGAGCAGTTCTTC. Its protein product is CASSLASMSGGNEQFF.

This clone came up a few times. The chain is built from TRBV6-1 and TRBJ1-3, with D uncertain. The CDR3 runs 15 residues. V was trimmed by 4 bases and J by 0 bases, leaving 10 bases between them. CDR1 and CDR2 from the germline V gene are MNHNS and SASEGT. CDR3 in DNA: TGTGCCAGCAGTGGGACTGCCAGCTCTGGAAACACCATATATTTT. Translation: CASSGTASSGNTIYF.

The CDR3 coding sequence is TGTGCCAGCAGTCACTACAGGGGCGGCACTGAAGCTTTCTTT. Protein sequence: CASSHYRGGTEAFF. The chain carries TRBV6-5 and TRBJ1-1; TRBD1 matches at 7 bases. The CDR3 runs to 14 residues. With 5 bases clipped from V and 4 bases from J, the junction kept 7 bases outside the gene matches. Germline CDR1 reads MNHEY; CDR2 reads SVGAGI.

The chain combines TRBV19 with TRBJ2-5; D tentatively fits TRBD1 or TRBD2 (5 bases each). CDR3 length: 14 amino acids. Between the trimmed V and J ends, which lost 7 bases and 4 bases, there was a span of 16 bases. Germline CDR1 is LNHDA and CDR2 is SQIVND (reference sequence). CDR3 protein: CASTPGPAAETQYF. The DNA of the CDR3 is TGTGCCAGTACCCCGGGACCGGCGGCAGAGACCCAGTACTTC.

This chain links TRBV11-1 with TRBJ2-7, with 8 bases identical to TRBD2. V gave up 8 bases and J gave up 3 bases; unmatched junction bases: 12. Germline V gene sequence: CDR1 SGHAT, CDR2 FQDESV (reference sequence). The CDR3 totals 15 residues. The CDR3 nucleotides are TGTGCCAGCGGCTCTCCGGGACTAGGGGACTACGAGCAGTACTTC. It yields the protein CASGSPGLGDYEQYF.

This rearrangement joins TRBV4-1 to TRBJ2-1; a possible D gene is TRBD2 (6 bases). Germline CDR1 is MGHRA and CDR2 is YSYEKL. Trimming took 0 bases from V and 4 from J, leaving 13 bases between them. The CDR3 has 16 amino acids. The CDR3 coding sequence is TGCGCCAGCAGCCAAGATCGGGGGAGCCCGTACAATGAGCAGTTCTTC. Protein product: CASSQDRGSPYNEQFF.